Sequencing of this T cell receptor (beta chain) was carried out in a study of T cell repertoires in cytomegalovirus infection. The overall study: The public TCR beta signatures pointed to both CMV infection and matching HLA type.

Study-wide results and limits: The study found HLA-C-restricted CMV-specific TCR beta clonotypes dominating the ex vivo response.

Using its own MiXCR run on the reads, TCRdb lists one record per CDR3 protein. Of some 800,000 distinct CDR3 sequences in the sample, 25% to 30% were seen once. This clonotype was detected many times. Its antigen is currently unknown. Per germline, CDR1 SGHTA and CDR2 FQGNSA. This CDR3 has 14 residues. Trimming stripped 5 bases from V and 0 bases from J, with 9 bases between. The chain carries TRBV7-2 and TRBJ2-3; maybe TRBD1 (5 bases). The clonotype comes from a human donor in good health (CMV status not recorded). Some clones in this sample may be carry-over from other donors' samples. The sequenced sample was cultured CD8+ T cells from PBMCs, obtained from culture after CMV antigen stimulation. For the CDR3, the DNA is TGTGCCAGCAGCCAGGGCATTAGCACAGATACGCAGTATTTT. Translating gives CASSQGISTDTQYF.